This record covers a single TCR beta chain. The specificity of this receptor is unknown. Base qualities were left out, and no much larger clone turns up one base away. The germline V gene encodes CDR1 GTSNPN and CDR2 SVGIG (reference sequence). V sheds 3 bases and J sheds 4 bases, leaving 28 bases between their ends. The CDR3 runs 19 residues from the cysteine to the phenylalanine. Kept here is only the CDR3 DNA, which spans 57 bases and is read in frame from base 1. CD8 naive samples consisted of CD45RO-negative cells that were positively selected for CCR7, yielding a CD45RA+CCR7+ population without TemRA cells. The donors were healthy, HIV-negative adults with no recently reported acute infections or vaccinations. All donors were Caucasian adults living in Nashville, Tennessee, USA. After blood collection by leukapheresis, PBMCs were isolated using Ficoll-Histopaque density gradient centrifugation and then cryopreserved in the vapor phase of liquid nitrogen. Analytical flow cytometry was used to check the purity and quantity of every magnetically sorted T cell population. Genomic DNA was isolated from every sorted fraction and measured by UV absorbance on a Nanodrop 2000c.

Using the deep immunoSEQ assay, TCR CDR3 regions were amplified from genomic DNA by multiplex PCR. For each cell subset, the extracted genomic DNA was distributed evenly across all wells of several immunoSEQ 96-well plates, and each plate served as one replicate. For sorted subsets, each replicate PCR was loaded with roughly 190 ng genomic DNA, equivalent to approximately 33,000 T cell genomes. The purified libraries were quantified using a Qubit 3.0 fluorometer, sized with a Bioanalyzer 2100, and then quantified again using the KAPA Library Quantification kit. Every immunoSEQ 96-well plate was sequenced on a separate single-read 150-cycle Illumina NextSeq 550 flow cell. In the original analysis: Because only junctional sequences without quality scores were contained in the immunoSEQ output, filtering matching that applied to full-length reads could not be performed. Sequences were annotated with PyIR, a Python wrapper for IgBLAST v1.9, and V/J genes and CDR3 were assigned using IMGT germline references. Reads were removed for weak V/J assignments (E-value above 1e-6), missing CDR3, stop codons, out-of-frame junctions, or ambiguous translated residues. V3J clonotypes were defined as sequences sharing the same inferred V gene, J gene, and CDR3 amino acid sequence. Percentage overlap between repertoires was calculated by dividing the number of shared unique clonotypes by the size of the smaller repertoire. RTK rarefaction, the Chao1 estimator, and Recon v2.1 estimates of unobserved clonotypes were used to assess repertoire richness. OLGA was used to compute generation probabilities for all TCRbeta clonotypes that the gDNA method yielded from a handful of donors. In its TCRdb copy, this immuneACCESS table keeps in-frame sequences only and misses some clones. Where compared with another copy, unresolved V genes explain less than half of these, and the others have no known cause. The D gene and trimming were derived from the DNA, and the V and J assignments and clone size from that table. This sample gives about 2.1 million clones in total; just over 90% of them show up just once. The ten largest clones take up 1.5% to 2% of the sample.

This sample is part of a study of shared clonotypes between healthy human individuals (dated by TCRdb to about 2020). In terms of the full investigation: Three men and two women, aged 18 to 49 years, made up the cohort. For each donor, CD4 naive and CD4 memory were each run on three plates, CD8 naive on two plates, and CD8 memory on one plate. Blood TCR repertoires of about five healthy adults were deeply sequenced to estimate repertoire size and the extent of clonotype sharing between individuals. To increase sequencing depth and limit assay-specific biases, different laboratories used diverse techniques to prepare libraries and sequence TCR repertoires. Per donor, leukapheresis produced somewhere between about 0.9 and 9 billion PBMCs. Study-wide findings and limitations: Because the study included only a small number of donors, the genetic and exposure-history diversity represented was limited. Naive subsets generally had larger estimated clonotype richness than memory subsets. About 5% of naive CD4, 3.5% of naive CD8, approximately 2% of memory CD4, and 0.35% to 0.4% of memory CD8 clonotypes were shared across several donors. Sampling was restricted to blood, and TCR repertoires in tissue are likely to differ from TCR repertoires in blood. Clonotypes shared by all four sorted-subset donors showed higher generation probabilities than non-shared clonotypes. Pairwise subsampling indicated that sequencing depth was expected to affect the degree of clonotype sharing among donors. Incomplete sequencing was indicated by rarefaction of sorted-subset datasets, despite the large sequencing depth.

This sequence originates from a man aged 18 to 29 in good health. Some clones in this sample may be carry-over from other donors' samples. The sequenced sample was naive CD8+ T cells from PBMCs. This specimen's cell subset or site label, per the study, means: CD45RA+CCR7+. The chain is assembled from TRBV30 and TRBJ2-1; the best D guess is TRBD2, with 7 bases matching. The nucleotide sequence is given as TGTGCCTGGAGCCCGGGGGCGGGAGATGTTAGGATTCGTTACAATGAGCAGTTCTTC. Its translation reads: CAWSPGAGDVRIRYNEQFF.